The 23 T cell receptor beta chains in this list originate from one sample, sequenced in a study of blood T cell repertoires in COVID-19. Sequenced by immunoSEQ multiplex PCR; TCRdb stores in-frame clones only, minus some. In the table there are around 130,000 clones, about 87% of which are singletons. The sample comprised peripheral blood. The receptors originated from a woman of 80 years or more with acute or convalescent COVID-19.

The genes are TRBV12-5 and TRBJ2-1; 8 positions agree with TRBD1. This CDR3 contains 16 residues. J gave up 5 bases and V 5 bases, and 11 bases lay outside the gene matches. Germline V gene lookup returns CDR1 LGHNT and CDR2 FRNRAP. Here the CDR3 DNA reads TGTGCTAGTGGTCCCCGGACAGGGTATAGGGACAATGAGCAGTTCTTC. It encodes CASGPRTGYRDNEQFF.

This chain uses TRBV5-1 with TRBJ1-2; 9 bases agree with TRBD1. Germline V gene sequence: CDR1 SGHRS, CDR2 YFSETQ. Trimming at V came to 5 bases and at J to 2 bases, leaving 4 bases not matched to a gene. The CDR3 loop spans 14 amino acids. The CDR3 coding sequence is TGCGCCAGCAGTTCCGGACAGGGGAACTATGGCTACACCTTC. Protein product: CASSSGQGNYGYTF.

The CDR3 loop reads CATLRDNTYEQYF. In DNA, the CDR3 is TGTGCCACTCTCCGGGACAACACCTACGAGCAGTACTTC. This rearrangement joins TRBV6-5 to TRBJ2-7; D is perhaps TRBD1 (6 bases). CDR3 length equals 13 residues. Germline CDR1 is MNHEY and CDR2 is SVGAGI. V was trimmed by 10 bases and J by 2 bases, leaving 15 bases between them.

The rearrangement links TRBV3-1 (or the pseudogene TRBV3-2) to TRBJ1-1; possibly TRBD1 for D (5 bases). The CDR3 totals 14 residues. The germline V gene encodes CDR1 LGHDT and CDR2 YNNKEL (reference sequence). The ends were cut back, 1 base at V and 3 bases at J, with 9 bases in the middle. The CDR3 DNA follows: TGTGCCAGCAGCCAAGTGGGGGGGGACACTGAAGCTTTCTTT. This encodes CASSQVGGDTEAFF.

A remark on this clone: One end of the junction varies from germline; a read error may be responsible. The V gene is TRBV7-7, the J gene TRBJ2-2, with D uncertain. Germline V gene data show CDR1 as SSHAT and CDR2 as FNYEAQ (reference sequence). This CDR3 has 14 residues. Here the CDR3 reads CASSSLRPDGELFF. The DNA of the CDR3 is TGTGCTAGCAGCTCACTCAGGCCCGACGGGGAGCTGTTTTTT.

This clone was seen just once. This chain links TRBV7-6 with TRBJ1-1; no clear D gene. Germline V lookup: CDR1 SGHVS, CDR2 FNYEAQ. This CDR3 has 15 residues. V was trimmed by 0 bases and J by 5 bases, leaving 13 bases between them. The CDR3 coding sequence is TGTGCCAGCAGCTTAGCGTCGGTAACCTTAACTGAAGCTTTCTTT. Translation: CASSLASVTLTEAFF. The variable domain in full, completed from reference TRBV7-6 and TRBJ1-1, reads GAGVSQSPRYKVTKRGQDVALRCDPISGHVSLYWYRQALGQGPEFLTYFNYEAQQDKSGLPNDRFSAERPEGSISTLTIQRTEQRDSAMYRCASSLASVTLTEAFFGQGTRLTVV.

V and J are TRBV5-1 and TRBJ1-6; 7 nucleotides agree with TRBD1. This CDR3 has 19 amino acids. V was clipped by 6 bases and J by 6 bases; unmatched bases: 21. In germline, CDR1 is SGHRS, CDR2 YFSETQ. The DNA for the CDR3 is TGCGCCAGCACGTTGGGCCCATCACAGGGGATGGATCGTAATTCACCCCTCCACTTT. It is translated as CASTLGPSQGMDRNSPLHF.

The chain couples TRBV15 to TRBJ2-7, with unresolved D. The CDR3 is made up of 14 amino acids. Trimming shortened V by 4 bases and J by 6 bases, and 16 bases separated the two germline ends. Germline V gives CDR1 LNHNV, CDR2 YYDKDF (reference sequence). CDR3 residues: CATSTAIMGPEQYF. CDR3 bases: TGTGCCACCAGCACTGCCATTATGGGCCCCGAGCAGTACTTC. The full variable domain, with the rest looked up from reference TRBV15 and TRBJ2-7, is DAMVIQNPRYQVTQFGKPVTLSCSQTLNHNVMYWYQQKSSQAPKLLFHYYDKDFNNEADTPDNFQSRRPNTSFCFLDIRSPGLGDTAMYLCATSTAIMGPEQYFGPGTRLTVT.

V usage is TRBV2 and J usage is TRBJ2-2; 8 bases map to TRBD2. This CDR3 spans 16 amino acids. Germline V gene sequence: CDR1 SNHLY, CDR2 FYNNEI. J was trimmed by 3 bases and V by 8 bases; bases with no gene match: 11. CDR3 sequence: CASSPGGGAHTGELFF. The CDR3 coding sequence is TGTGCCAGCTCCCCGGGAGGGGGGGCTCACACCGGGGAGCTGTTTTTT.

This clone was seen a single time. V is TRBV3-1 (or the pseudogene TRBV3-2) and J is TRBJ1-5; 7 bases line up with TRBD1. The CDR3 is made up of 14 amino acids. The V segment lost 6 bases and the J segment 2 bases; nucleotides outside the gene matches: 4. CDR1 and CDR2 (germline): LGHDT, YNNKEL (reference sequence). In DNA, the CDR3 is TGTGCCAGCAGTTCCGGGACAGGCAATCAGCCCCAGCATTTT. The encoded protein is CASSSGTGNQPQHF.

This sequence joins TRBV11-1 and TRBJ1-4; D ambiguous. The germline V gene encodes CDR1 SGHAT and CDR2 FQDESV (reference sequence). The CDR3 consists of 13 residues. Trimming took 4 bases from V and 0 from J, leaving 3 bases between them. This CDR3 reads CASSSATNEKLFF. The CDR3 region has the DNA TGTGCCAGCAGCTCTGCAACTAATGAAAAACTGTTTTTT.

The chain recombines TRBV5-5 with TRBJ1-1; 8 bases agree with TRBD1. This CDR3 has 15 residues. Germline loops: CDR1 SGHKS, CDR2 YYEKEE (reference sequence). The J segment lost 2 bases and the V segment lost 6 bases, leaving 9 bases of the junction unmatched. The CDR3 DNA follows: TGTGCCAGCATCTTTGGGGCAGGGGGCAACACTGAAGCTTTCTTT. It codes for CASIFGAGGNTEAFF. Using reference TRBV5-5 and TRBJ1-1 for the parts outside the CDR3, the full variable domain is DAGVTQSPTHLIKTRGQQVTLRCSPISGHKSVSWYQQVLGQGPQFIFQYYEKEERGRGNFPDRFSARQFPNYSSELNVNALLLGDSALYLCASIFGAGGNTEAFFGQGTRLTVV.

This chain joins TRBV11-2 and TRBJ1-2; TRBD1 matches at 7 bases. The CDR3 is 16 residues long. Losses at the gene ends were 5 bases for V and 0 bases for J; bases not matched to a gene: 9. Germline CDR1 reads SGHAT; CDR2 reads FQNNGV. This CDR3 reads CASSARVQGSNYGYTF. The CDR3 DNA reads as TGTGCCAGCAGCGCCAGAGTACAGGGGTCTAACTATGGCTACACCTTC.

This clone came up once. The V call is TRBV5-1, the J call TRBJ1-1; D unresolved. CDR3 length equals 12 residues. Germline lookup yields CDR1 SGHRS and CDR2 YFSETQ. The V end lost 2 bases, the J end lost 5 bases, and 7 bases lay between the germline ends. The CDR3 region has the DNA TGCGCCAGCAGCTTCGGAGGGACTGAAGCTTTCTTT. It specifies CASSFGGTEAFF. Based on the CDR3 plus reference TRBV5-1 and TRBJ1-1, the full variable domain is KAGVTQTPRYLIKTRGQQVTLSCSPISGHRSVSWYQQTPGQGLQFLFEYFSETQRNKGNFPGRFSGRQFSNSRSEMNVSTLELGDSALYLCASSFGGTEAFFGQGTRLTVV.

The V call is TRBV18, the J call TRBJ1-2, with D possibly being TRBD1 (6 bases). The germline V gene encodes CDR1 KGHSH and CDR2 LQKENI. V was clipped by 2 bases and J by 2 bases, with 9 bases between them. The CDR3 has 14 amino acids. The CDR3 bases are TGTGCCAGCTCACCAGGACAGCTGAACTATGGCTACACCTTC. It yields the protein CASSPGQLNYGYTF. Using reference TRBV18 and TRBJ1-2 for the parts outside the CDR3, the full variable domain is NAGVMQNPRHLVRRRGQEARLRCSPMKGHSHVYWYRQLPEEGLKFMVYLQKENIIDESGMPKERFSAEFPKEGPSILRIQQVVRGDSAAYFCASSPGQLNYGYTFGSGTRLTVV.

J is TRBJ2-2 and V is TRBV2; 9 bases are shared with TRBD2. V lost 5 bases, J lost 6 bases, and 4 bases stayed unmatched. CDR3 length equals 14 residues. Germline CDR1 and CDR2: SNHLY and FYNNEI. CDR3 sequence (DNA): TGTGCCAGCAGTTCTTCTAGCGGGGCCGGGGAGCTGTTTTTT. It is translated as CASSSSSGAGELFF.

This clone was found once. The chain is built from TRBV4-1 and TRBJ1-2; TRBD1 is a possible D gene (6 bases). Germline V gives CDR1 MGHRA, CDR2 YSYEKL. This CDR3 is built from 16 residues. The V and J ends lost 1 base and 7 bases respectively, with 19 bases between them. CDR3 sequence: CASSQGPRQEWSGYTF. The DNA of the CDR3 is TGCGCCAGCAGCCAAGGCCCCAGACAGGAATGGAGTGGCTACACCTTC.

This chain joins TRBV6-5 and TRBJ1-6, with 9 bases that match TRBD1. Trimming cost V 0 bases and J 13 bases; bases outside gene matches: 7. The CDR3 loop spans 15 amino acids. Germline CDR1 MNHEY, CDR2 SVGAGI. The CDR3 nucleotides are TGTGCCAGCAGTTACTCGCCGGGACAGGGATTTCCCCTCCACTTT. Translated, it gives CASSYSPGQGFPLHF.

This chain uses TRBV18 with TRBJ1-1; a weak D match, TRBD1 (6 bases). V was cut by 11 bases and J by 0 bases, with 16 bases left in between. CDR3 length: 14 amino acids. Germline lookup yields CDR1 KGHSH and CDR2 LQKENI. The CDR3 region is CACRSGQLNTEAFF. The CDR3 DNA sequence: TGTGCCTGTAGGTCCGGACAGTTGAACACTGAAGCTTTCTTT.

The rearrangement uses TRBV18 and TRBJ2-6; D unresolved. This CDR3 has 17 amino acids. V dropped 2 bases and J dropped 0 bases, with 11 bases sitting between them. Germline loops: CDR1 KGHSH, CDR2 LQKENI. As DNA, the CDR3 is TGTGCCAGCTCACCAACGCAGGCTATCTCTGGGGCCAACGTCCTGACTTTC. Its translation: CASSPTQAISGANVLTF.

CDR3 loop: CASSAGTVINYGYTF. The DNA of the CDR3 is TGTGCCAGCAGCGCCGGGACAGTGATAAACTATGGCTACACCTTC. V is TRBV7-2 and J is TRBJ1-2; 7 bases line up with TRBD1. The CDR3 loop spans 15 amino acids. The J segment lost 2 bases and the V segment lost 5 bases, leaving 8 bases of the junction unmatched. Germline V gene sequence: CDR1 SGHTA, CDR2 FQGNSA.

The CDR3 protein is CASGLLQNTIYF. As DNA, the CDR3 is TGTGCTAGTGGTTTGCTGCAGAACACCATATATTTT. V usage is TRBV12-5 and J usage is TRBJ1-3; D is ambiguous. Germline CDR1 reads LGHNT; CDR2 reads FRNRAP. The CDR3 sequence is 12 residues long. V lost 2 bases and J 7 bases, leaving 6 bases between the germline ends. The whole variable domain, remainder taken from reference TRBV12-5 and TRBJ1-3, is DARVTQTPRHKVTEMGQEVTMRCQPILGHNTVFWYRQTMMQGLELLAYFRNRAPLDDSGMPKDRFSAEMPDATLATLKIQPSEPRDSAVYFCASGLLQNTIYFGEGSWLTVV.

The V gene is TRBV5-8, the J gene TRBJ1-2, with 7 bases that match TRBD1. Germline V gene sequence: CDR1 SGHTS, CDR2 YDEGEE. The V and J ends lost 3 bases and 5 bases, in that order; junction bases with no gene match: 7. CDR3 length: 14 residues. The CDR3: CASSWDRASYGYTF. Written as DNA, the CDR3 is TGTGCCAGCAGCTGGGACAGAGCCTCTTATGGCTACACCTTC.